The following is a T cell receptor (beta chain) sequence with its context. The antigen remains unidentified. After removal of 8 bases from V and 4 bases from J, the junction contained 10 bases not matched to a gene. This CDR3 has 15 residues. CDR1 and CDR2 from the germline V gene are SGHAT and FQNNGV. This sample stems from a study of shared clonotypes between healthy human individuals. Study-level findings and limits: Blood was the sole source, and tissue repertoires probably differ.

Only Caucasian adults living in Nashville, Tennessee served as donors. Assay execution proceeded at the deep level. How the authors handled the data: Because ImmunoSEQ provided only junction sequences with no quality scores, the filtering differed. The protocol was immunoSEQ multiplex PCR, while the TCRdb copy is restricted to in-frame clones and leaves out a portion. V and J calls and clone size are copied from that table; D and trimming were computed from the DNA. Among millions of clones listed, 90% to 95% were seen once. This receptor was taken from a man in his late teens or twenties in good health. V is TRBV11-2 and J is TRBJ2-5, with 10 bases fitting TRBD2. Sequencing used naive CD4+ T cells sorted from blood. Subset meaning: CD45RA+ positively selected. The CDR3: CASRGSGRVGETQYF. The CDR3 bases are TGTGCCAGCCGGGGAAGCGGGAGGGTCGGAGAGACCCAGTACTTC. Full variable domain (missing parts from reference TRBV11-2 and TRBJ2-5): EAGVAQSPRYKIIEKRQSVAFWCNPISGHATLYWYQQILGQGPKLLIQFQNNGVVDDSQLPKDRFSAERLKGVDSTLKIQPAKLEDSAVYLCASRGSGRVGETQYFGPGTRLLVL.